The rows below give T cell receptor beta chains drawn from one sample of a study of beta chain features in type 1 diabetes. Method: immunoSEQ multiplex PCR; TCRdb's copy keeps in-frame clones and lacks some. The table includes around 350,000 clones, roughly 12% detected once. The sequencing input was naive CD4+ T cells from blood. These receptors were taken from a man in his late teens or twenties in good health. The CDR3 runs from the conserved cysteine through the conserved F or W. A D gene is named only where the DNA matches it firmly. Part of the rows lack a size; the others show once, few, many or a class for expanded clones.

- | TRBJ2-1 | - | TRBV18 | TGTGCCAGCTCACCAACGGGCAATGAGCAGTTCTTC | CASSPTGNEQFF
- | TRBJ2-7 | - | TRBV4-1 | TGCGCCAGCAGCCGCGACCCGGTCAGCGACGAGCAGTACTTC | CASSRDPVSDEQYF
- | TRBJ2-7 | few | TRBV30 | TGTGCCTGGAGGGAACGGCTAGCCGCCTACGAGCAGTACTTC | CAWRERLAAYEQYF
TRBD1 | TRBJ2-3 | - | TRBV27 | TGTGCCAGCAGTCCCCGAACAGGGGGTTTTGATACGCAGTATTTT | CASSPRTGGFDTQYF
- | TRBJ2-7 | few | TRBV6-5 | TGTGCCAGCTATCGGGCGGGAAGGGGGGGCTACGAGCAGTACTTC | CASYRAGRGGYEQYF
- | TRBJ1-1 | - | TRBV23-1 | TGCGCCAGCAGTGCGAGAGGGGGGAACACTGAAGCTTTCTTT | CASSARGGNTEAFF
- | TRBJ2-1 | - | TRBV7-3 | TGTGCCAGCAGCTTGATGGGTGGGAGTTCGAACAATGAGCAGTTCTTC | CASSLMGGSSNNEQFF
TRBD1 | TRBJ2-1 | few | TRBV29-1 | TGCAGCGCCGGACAGGGGGCGATAGACAATGAGCAGTTCTTC | CSAGQGAIDNEQFF
- | TRBJ1-5 | - | TRBV2 | TGTGCCAGCAGATGGACGGGGGGCAGCCCCCAGCATTTT | CASRWTGGSPQHF
TRBD2 | TRBJ2-3 | few | TRBV7-2 | TGTGCCAGCAGACAACTAGCGGGATTCACAGATACGCAGTATTTT | CASRQLAGFTDTQYF
- | TRBJ2-1 | few | TRBV11-3 | TGTGCCAGCAGCTTGCGGGACAGCTCCTACAATGAGCAGTTCTTC | CASSLRDSSYNEQFF
TRBD1 | TRBJ2-7 | - | TRBV19 | TGTGCCAGTAGTATCCGACGGGGACAGGGGGTATACGAGCAGTACTTC | CASSIRRGQGVYEQYF
TRBD1 | TRBJ2-1 | few | TRBV5-1 | TGCGCCAGCAGCCTAGAGAGGGACAGGGTCAAGTTCTTC | CASSLERDRVKFF
- | TRBJ1-6 | - | TRBV5-6 | TGTGCCAGCAGCAACGGACGGGGTAATTCACCCCTCCACTTT | CASSNGRGNSPLHF
- | TRBJ2-4 | few | TRBV7-9 | TGTGCCAGCAGCTTTGGAGGGGGGGGTGACATTCAGTACTTC | CASSFGGGGDIQYF
- | TRBJ1-1 | few | TRBV29-1 | TGCAGCGTTGATCAAGGGGTTAACACTGAAGCTTTCTTT | CSVDQGVNTEAFF
- | TRBJ2-2 | few | TRBV25-1 | TGTGCCAGCAGGGTGGTAGGGGCGAACACCGGGGAGCTGTTTTTT | CASRVVGANTGELFF
TRBD1 | TRBJ1-1 | few | TRBV4-2 | TGTGCCAGCAGCCAAGTAACAGGGGCGAACACTGAAGCTTTCTTT | CASSQVTGANTEAFF
TRBD1 | TRBJ2-3 | few | TRBV15 | TGTGCCACCAGCGGAGGGAACAGGGGGTTTGCAGATACGCAGTATTTT | CATSGGNRGFADTQYF
- | TRBJ2-3 | few | TRBV2 | TGTGCCAGCACCGTAACTAGCACAGATACGCAGTATTTT | CASTVTSTDTQYF
- | TRBJ2-1 | many | TRBV29-1 | TGCAGCGTTACCGGCCGGGGTTACAATGAGCAGTTCTTC | CSVTGRGYNEQFF
TRBD1 | TRBJ1-1 | - | TRBV5-6 | TGTGCCAGCAGCTTATACAGGGGAGAGTTTGTGCCTGAAGCTTTCTTT | CASSLYRGEFVPEAFF
- | TRBJ2-4 | few | TRBV28 | TGTGCCAGCAGTCCAGCGGCCGGAAACATTCAGTACTTC | CASSPAAGNIQYF
- | TRBJ1-1 | few | TRBV28 | TGTGCCAGCAGTTTAGGAGGGTCTCGGACTGAAGCTTTCTTT | CASSLGGSRTEAFF
- | TRBJ2-1 | - | TRBV19 | TGTGCCAGTAGTATTGGCCAGGTACCTCGTGAGCAGTTCTTC | CASSIGQVPREQFF
- | TRBJ1-1 | few | TRBV30 | TGTGCCTGGAGTGTAGTACAGAAATGGACTGAAGCTTTCTTT | CAWSVVQKWTEAFF
TRBD1 | TRBJ2-1 | few | TRBV7-2 | TGTGCCAGCAGTTCAGACGGACAGGGATGGAATGAGCAGTTCTTC | CASSSDGQGWNEQFF
- | TRBJ1-6 | few | TRBV5-1 | TGCGCCAGCAGCTTACAGGGATATAATTCACCCCTCCACTTT | CASSLQGYNSPLHF
TRBD2 | TRBJ2-2 | - | TRBV5-6 | TGTGCCAGCAGCTTCGTCGGACTAGCCGGGACCGGGGAGCTGTTTTTT | CASSFVGLAGTGELFF
TRBD1 | TRBJ1-2 | - | TRBV19 | TGTGCCAGTAGTAAATCGCGACAGGGCACGGAGGGCGGCTACACCTTC | CASSKSRQGTEGGYTF
TRBD1 | TRBJ1-1 | few | TRBV30 | TGTGCCTGGAGTCCCGGGACAGGGCGGGCTTTCTTT | CAWSPGTGRAFF
TRBD1 | TRBJ2-1 | few | TRBV18 | TGTGCCAGCTATCCCGGGACAGACAATGAGCAGTTCTTC | CASYPGTDNEQFF
TRBD2 | TRBJ2-1 | few | TRBV7-2 | TGTGCCAGCAGCTTAGTGGCTAGCGGGAGAGGGAATGAGCAGTTCTTC | CASSLVASGRGNEQFF
- | TRBJ2-7 | - | TRBV6-5 | TGTGCCAGCAGTTCCGCGCGGGAGCAGTACTTC | CASSSAREQYF
- | TRBJ2-1 | few | TRBV2 | TGTGCCAGCAAACCAGACTCCTACAATGAGCAGTTCTTC | CASKPDSYNEQFF
- | TRBJ1-5 | few | TRBV7-2 | TGTGCCAGCAGCTTAGCCAAGGACAGTTATCAGCCCCAGCATTTT | CASSLAKDSYQPQHF
TRBD2 | TRBJ2-1 | - | TRBV29-1 | TGCAGCGTTATCCCAGTGGGCGGGAGATTGAATGAGCAGTTCTTC | CSVIPVGGRLNEQFF
TRBD1 | TRBJ1-1 | - | TRBV29-1 | TGCAGCGTTACCCCGGGACAGGGGTGGGGAGCTTTCTTT | CSVTPGQGWGAFF
TRBD1 | TRBJ2-7 | - | TRBV28 | TGTGCCAGCAGTTTAAGCGGGACAGGGGGCGACGAGCAGTACTTC | CASSLSGTGGDEQYF
- | TRBJ2-2 | - | TRBV7-2 | TGTGCCAGCAGCTTATTCTACGGGATCACCGGGGAGCTGTTTTTT | CASSLFYGITGELFF
- | TRBJ1-1 | few | TRBV28 | TGTGCCAGCACCCGCCCGAGGAGGGGTGGTTTGGAGAACACTGAAGCTTTCTTT | CASTRPRRGGLENTEAFF
- | TRBJ1-1 | few | TRBV6-6 | TGTGCCAGCAGGTCGGACTACACTGAAGCTTTCTTT | CASRSDYTEAFF